Following are 20 T cell receptor beta chains from one sample sequenced in a study of T cells after yellow fever vaccination. TCRdb used MiXCR to reprocess the 5' RACE reads, holding one entry per CDR3 protein. The table has about 330,000 distinct CDR3 sequences, around 6.8% seen once. This specimen consisted of PBMCs, obtained more than 40 days after the first yellow fever vaccination. These receptors all stem from a man between 18 and 29 years old who received the YFV17D yellow fever vaccine.

The CDR3: CSAGGRAGNTDTQYF. The CDR3 DNA is TGCAGTGCTGGCGGACGGGCGGGGAACACAGATACGCAGTATTTT. The chain carries TRBV20-1 and TRBJ2-3; perhaps TRBD2 as D (6 bases). The CDR3 covers 15 residues. The V gene's germline CDR1 is DFQATT and CDR2 SNEGSKA (reference sequence). V gave up 5 bases and J gave up 2 bases, with 17 bases separating them.

This chain uses TRBV6-2 or TRBV6-3 with TRBJ2-6; 9 positions match TRBD1. CDR1 and CDR2 from the germline V gene are MNHEY and SVGEGT. This CDR3 region has 18 residues. Unmatched junction bases numbered 11, after V lost 6 bases and J lost 2 bases. The CDR3 is CASRPEQGAKAGANVLTF. In DNA form, the CDR3 reads TGTGCCAGCAGACCCGAACAGGGGGCGAAAGCTGGGGCCAACGTCCTGACTTTC.

This clonotype was observed many times. The chain is built from TRBV5-4 and TRBJ2-5, with 7 bases fitting TRBD2. The CDR3 spans 14 residues. The trim removed 4 bases at V and 7 bases at J, leaving 10 bases unmatched. Looked up from germline, CDR1 is SGHNT and CDR2 is YYREEE (reference sequence). The CDR3 loop reads CASSPSSGEGTQYF. In DNA, the CDR3 is TGTGCCAGCAGCCCCTCCAGCGGGGAGGGGACCCAGTACTTC.

In its sample, this clonotype was seen many times. The chain combines TRBV4-3 with TRBJ2-7; D unclear. Between the trimmed V and J ends, which lost 2 bases and 2 bases, there was a span of 7 bases. Germline CDR1 and CDR2: LGHNA and YSLEER. The CDR3 covers 13 residues. In DNA form, the CDR3 reads TGCGCCAGCAGCCAATTAGGGACCTACGAGCAGTACGTC. Its protein is CASSQLGTYEQYV.

This chain's CDR3 is CATSRERGAQETQYF. CDR3 sequence (DNA): TGTGCCACCAGCAGAGAAAGAGGAGCCCAAGAGACCCAGTACTTC. The chain carries TRBV15 and TRBJ2-5; D not resolved. The germline V gene has CDR1 LNHNV and CDR2 YYDKDF (reference sequence). Trimming cost V 0 bases and J 1 base, with 9 bases left between them. This CDR3 has 15 residues.

The chain uses TRBV11-1 and TRBJ2-7, with 7 positions matching TRBD1. V was clipped by 2 bases and J by 5 bases; unmatched bases: 6. The CDR3 contains 14 residues. Germline assignment: CDR1 SGHAT and CDR2 FQDESV (reference sequence). The CDR3 DNA sequence: TGTGCCAGCAGCTTATCACAGGGGATGGACGAGCAGTACTTC. Its translation is CASSLSQGMDEQYF.

This clonotype showed up just a few times. The rearrangement uses TRBV7-2 and TRBJ2-1; D is perhaps TRBD1 (6 bases). Trimming stripped 2 bases from V and 12 bases from J, with 26 bases between. The CDR3 covers 17 residues. The germline CDR1 and CDR2 sequences are SGHTA and FQGNSA. CDR3 nucleotides: TGTGCCAGCAGCTTATACGTGACCCATCAGGGGCGGCTGGGGCAGTTCTTC. Its translation: CASSLYVTHQGRLGQFF. Filled out from reference TRBV7-2 and TRBJ2-1, the complete variable domain reads GAGVSQSPSNKVTEKGKDVELRCDPISGHTALYWYRQSLGQGLEFLIYFQGNSAPDKSGLPSDRFSAERTGGSVSTLTIQRTQQEDSAVYLCASSLYVTHQGRLGQFFGPGTRLTVL.

This CDR3 reads CSAYSGYGKTQYF. The CDR3 DNA reads TGCAGTGCTTATAGCGGGTACGGAAAGACCCAGTACTTC. V usage is TRBV20-1 and J usage is TRBJ2-5; TRBD2 matches at 7 bases. The CDR3 has 13 residues. V gave up 5 bases and J gave up 6 bases; unmatched junction bases: 9. Germline lookup yields CDR1 DFQATT and CDR2 SNEGSKA (reference sequence).

V usage is TRBV6-4 and J usage is TRBJ2-1, with 10 bases that match TRBD2. This CDR3 contains 16 residues. The germline CDR1 and CDR2 sequences are MRHNA and SNTAGT. The ends lost 2 bases at V and 3 bases at J; junction bases unmatched: 4. This CDR3 is CASSDDERGGYNEQFF. The DNA of the CDR3 is TGTGCCAGCAGTGACGACGAGCGGGGGGGCTACAATGAGCAGTTCTTC.

V and J are TRBV20-1 and TRBJ1-5; 7 bases fit TRBD1. Trimming removed 5 bases from V and 4 bases from J; junction bases left unmatched: 5. This CDR3 spans 13 amino acids. Germline values: CDR1 DFQATT, CDR2 SNEGSKA (reference sequence). This chain's CDR3 is CSASGTDNQPQHF. DNA of the CDR3: TGCAGTGCTTCCGGGACAGATAATCAGCCCCAGCATTTT.

This clonotype was observed at least ten times. The rearrangement uses TRBV7-3 and TRBJ2-1; 13 bases line up with TRBD2. There are 18 residues in the CDR3. Per germline, CDR1 SGHTA and CDR2 FQGTGA. The V and J ends lost 5 bases and 0 bases, in that order; junction bases with no gene match: 7. The CDR3 nucleotides read TGTGCCAGCAGCCCCGGGACTAGCGGGGTGAGCTCCTACAATGAGCAGTTCTTC. This sequence encodes CASSPGTSGVSSYNEQFF.

This chain uses TRBV5-6 with TRBJ2-7, with D perhaps matching TRBD1 (5 bases). This CDR3 has 13 residues. Per the germline V gene, CDR1 is SGHDT and CDR2 is YYEEEE. Trimming cost V 1 base and J 2 bases, with 7 bases left between them. The CDR3: CASSLSGTYEQYV. CDR3 in DNA: TGTGCCAGCAGCTTGTCAGGGACCTACGAGCAGTACGTC.

The sample holds a few counts of this clonotype. V usage is TRBV5-6 and J usage is TRBJ1-4; a weak D match, TRBD1 (5 bases). This CDR3 contains 16 residues. V dropped 2 bases and J dropped 7 bases, with 18 bases sitting between them. In germline, CDR1 is SGHDT, CDR2 YYEEEE. CDR3 in DNA: TGTGCCAGCAGCTTTGGTGGGCAGGGCGGACGTGAAAAACTGTTTTTT. Its protein product is CASSFGGQGGREKLFF.

This clonotype came up a few times. This chain joins TRBV7-7 and TRBJ2-5, with D perhaps matching TRBD2 (5 bases). The germline V gene encodes CDR1 SSHAT and CDR2 FNYEAQ (reference sequence). This CDR3 contains 15 residues. Trimming left V 3 bases short and J 5 bases short, with 16 bases between. DNA of the CDR3: TGTGCCAGCAGCTTTAGTACCGCCTGGGAGGAGACCCAGTACTTC. Protein sequence: CASSFSTAWEETQYF.

This clonotype was observed many times. The V and J genes are TRBV4-3 and TRBJ2-3, with D unclear. The CDR3 totals 14 residues. Trimming shortened V by 3 bases and J by 4 bases, and 11 bases separated the two germline ends. Germline CDR1 LGHNA, CDR2 YSLEER. The CDR3 sequence: CASSQRYFPDTQYF. The CDR3 DNA reads TGCGCCAGCAGCCAGAGGTATTTCCCAGATACGCAGTATTTT.

The V call is TRBV5-1, the J call TRBJ2-2; D is uncertain. Trimming shortened V by 0 bases and J by 4 bases, and 7 bases separated the two germline ends. The CDR3 loop spans 14 amino acids. Germline V gene lookup returns CDR1 SGHRS and CDR2 YFSETQ. Here the CDR3 reads CASSLDWGTGELFF. In nucleotides, the CDR3 is TGCGCCAGCAGCTTGGATTGGGGCACCGGGGAGCTGTTTTTT.

This clonotype was counted a few times. The chain employs TRBV19 and TRBJ2-3; perhaps TRBD2 as D (5 bases). CDR3 length: 11 residues. Trimming shortened V by 6 bases and J by 4 bases, and 5 bases separated the two germline ends. Germline V gives CDR1 LNHDA, CDR2 SQIVND (reference sequence). The CDR3 DNA is TGTGCCAGTAGGGAGGCAGATACGCAGTATTTT. Translated: CASREADTQYF.

V and J are TRBV7-9 and TRBJ1-4; weak D call: TRBD1 (5 bases). The length of the CDR3 is 14 residues. Trimming took 3 bases from V and 6 from J, leaving 11 bases between them. CDR1 and CDR2 from the germline V gene are SEHNR and FQNEAQ (reference sequence). CDR3 amino acids: CASSLTETDEKLFF. The CDR3 nucleotides read TGTGCCAGCAGCTTGACGGAGACAGATGAAAAACTGTTTTTT.

This clonotype occurred once. The gene calls are TRBV5-1 and TRBJ2-3; D might be TRBD1 (6 bases). Trimming removed 7 bases at V and 6 bases at J, with 18 bases between. Germline V gives CDR1 SGHRS, CDR2 YFSETQ. The CDR3 totals 14 residues. CDR3 in DNA: TGCGCCAGCGGAACAGGGCTACTTAGGGATACGCAGTATTTT. Amino acid sequence: CASGTGLLRDTQYF.

This clonotype turned up a few times. The gene calls are TRBV7-9 and TRBJ1-2; D is ambiguous. V was pared by 2 bases and J by 6 bases, with 7 bases between. The CDR3 runs to 12 residues. Germline values: CDR1 SEHNR, CDR2 FQNEAQ (reference sequence). CDR3 nucleotide sequence: TGTGCCAGCAGCTTATCGCGGGATGGCTACACCTTC. Its translation: CASSLSRDGYTF.